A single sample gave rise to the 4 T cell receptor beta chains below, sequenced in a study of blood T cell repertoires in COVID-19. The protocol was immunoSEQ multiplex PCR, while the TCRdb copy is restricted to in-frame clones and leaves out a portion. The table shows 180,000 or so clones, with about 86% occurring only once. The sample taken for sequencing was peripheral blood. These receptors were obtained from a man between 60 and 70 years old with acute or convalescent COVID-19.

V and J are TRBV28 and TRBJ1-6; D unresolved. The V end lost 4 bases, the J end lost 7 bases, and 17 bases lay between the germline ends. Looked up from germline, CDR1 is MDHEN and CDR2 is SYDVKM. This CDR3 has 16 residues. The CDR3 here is CASSSALRGRNSPLHF. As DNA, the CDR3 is TGTGCCAGCAGTTCAGCTCTCCGGGGTCGGAATTCACCCCTCCACTTT.

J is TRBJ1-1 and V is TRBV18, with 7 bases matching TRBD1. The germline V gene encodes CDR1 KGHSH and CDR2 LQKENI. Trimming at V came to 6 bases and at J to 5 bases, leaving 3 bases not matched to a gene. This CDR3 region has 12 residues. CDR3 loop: CASSGTETEAFF. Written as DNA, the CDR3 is TGTGCCAGCTCTGGGACAGAGACTGAAGCTTTCTTT.

CDR3 sequence (DNA): TGTGCCAGCAGTCCCGGGGGTCATTCACCCCTCCACTTT. Its protein product is CASSPGGHSPLHF. This chain joins TRBV27 and TRBJ1-6, with D perhaps TRBD1 (5 bases). Germline-derived CDR1 and CDR2 are MNHEY and SMNVEV (reference sequence). Trimming left V 5 bases short and J 8 bases short, with 10 bases between. CDR3 length: 13 amino acids.

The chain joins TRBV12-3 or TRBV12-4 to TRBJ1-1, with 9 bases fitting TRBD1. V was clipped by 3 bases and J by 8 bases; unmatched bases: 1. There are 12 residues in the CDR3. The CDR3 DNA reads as TGTGCCAGCAGTTTCGGACAGGGGGAAGCTTTCTTT. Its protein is CASSFGQGEAFF.